This TCR beta chain was captured by sequencing in a study of CD8 T cells in ankylosing spondylitis. Per the germline V gene, CDR1 is SEHNR and CDR2 is FQNEAQ (reference sequence). The trim removed 4 bases at V and 7 bases at J, leaving 10 bases unmatched. The CDR3 has 15 amino acids. Findings of the study overall: Earlier authors reported some of these motif variants in reactive arthritis synovial fluid and blood. Significant enrichment of disease-linked clones was reportedly seen in matched ankylosing spondylitis synovial fluid. Within ankylosing spondylitis blood, a TCR beta motif made up of several highly homologous variants appeared to be characteristic. Clones that were linked to disease were CD8+ and were relatively rare in peripheral blood.

This clonotype was detected many times. Its cognate antigen is unknown. TCR beta libraries were made by quantitative 5'-RACE with molecular barcodes. Each CDR3 protein gets one entry after TCRdb re-called the 5' RACE reads with MiXCR. The table shows around 490,000 distinct CDR3 sequences, with under 5.5% occurring only once. J is TRBJ2-1 and V is TRBV7-9, with 7 bases aligning to TRBD1. The sequence was collected from a male donor with ankylosing spondylitis. The specimen was blood, either unsorted or a sorted T cell fraction (not recorded which). In DNA form, the CDR3 reads TGTGCCAGCAGCTCTCAGGGGGACCGCGAAAATGAGCAGTTCTTC. This codes for CASSSQGDRENEQFF.